What follows are 20 T cell receptor beta chains derived from one specimen sequenced in a study of CD4 T cells in relation to SARS-CoV-2 and coronaviruses. Assay used: immunoSEQ multiplex PCR; TCRdb lists only in-frame clones, some missing. The table records tens of thousands of clones, roughly 90% of them present only once. Sequencing input: memory CD4+ T cells from PBMCs. Receptor source: an adult with COVID-19.

The J gene is TRBJ2-1, the V gene TRBV5-4; the D gene could be TRBD1 or TRBD2 (5 bases each). Germline V lookup: CDR1 SGHNT, CDR2 YYREEE (reference sequence). Trimming took 5 bases from V and 8 from J, leaving 20 bases between them. This CDR3 is built from 15 residues. The CDR3 nucleotides read TGTGCCAGCAGACGTCCGGGACGGATGGGTGATGAGCAGTTCTTC. It encodes CASRRPGRMGDEQFF. Full variable domain (remainder filled in from reference TRBV5-4 and TRBJ2-1): ETGVTQSPTHLIKTRGQQVTLRCSSQSGHNTVSWYQQALGQGPQFIFQYYREEENGRGNFPPRFSGLQFPNYSSELNVNALELDDSALYLCASRRPGRMGDEQFFGPGTRLTVL.

The chain has TRBV15 and TRBJ1-3; 7 positions agree with TRBD1. The CDR3 loop spans 16 amino acids. V gave up 3 bases and J gave up 2 bases; unmatched junction bases: 7. Germline values: CDR1 LNHNV, CDR2 YYDKDF (reference sequence). The CDR3 loop reads CATSRRDSVAGNTIYF. CDR3 coding DNA: TGTGCCACCAGCAGGAGGGACAGCGTCGCTGGAAACACCATATATTTT.

The chain joins TRBV7-2 to TRBJ2-5; 7 nucleotides match TRBD1. CDR1 and CDR2 (germline): SGHTA, FQGNSA. The V segment lost 5 bases and the J segment 1 base; nucleotides outside the gene matches: 16. CDR3 size: 18 residues. In DNA form, the CDR3 reads TGTGCCAGCAGCCACTCCCGACAGGGTTATAGGATCCAAGAGACCCAGTACTTC. Translated: CASSHSRQGYRIQETQYF.

This clone came up once. This chain links TRBV5-8 with TRBJ1-3; the match to TRBD1 covers 10 bases. V gave up 4 bases and J gave up 0 bases; unmatched junction bases: 4. Germline V gene data show CDR1 as SGHTS and CDR2 as YDEGEE. The CDR3 runs to 16 residues. The CDR3 reads CASSRGQGNSGNTIYF. CDR3 coding DNA: TGTGCCAGCAGCAGGGGACAGGGGAACTCTGGAAACACCATATATTTT. Looking up the rest from reference TRBV5-8 and TRBJ1-3 gives the full variable domain: EAGVTQSPTHLIKTRGQQATLRCSPISGHTSVYWYQQALGLGLQFLLWYDEGEERNRGNFPPRFSGRQFPNYSSELNVNALELEDSALYLCASSRGQGNSGNTIYFGEGSWLTVV.

The CDR3 DNA is TGTGCCAGCAGCTTGCAGACGGACTTCTATGGCTACACCTTC. It encodes CASSLQTDFYGYTF. The gene calls are TRBV5-4 and TRBJ1-2; the D is unclear. The CDR3 loop spans 14 amino acids. The V and J ends lost 1 base and 4 bases respectively, with 11 bases between them. The germline V gene encodes CDR1 SGHNT and CDR2 YYREEE (reference sequence).

This sequence joins TRBV9 and TRBJ1-6; D remains unclear. CDR1 is SGDLS and CDR2 is YYNGEE in the germline V gene. The CDR3 is 14 residues long. The V and J ends lost 0 bases and 9 bases respectively, with 10 bases between them. This CDR3 reads CASSVEATISPLHF. In DNA form, the CDR3 reads TGTGCCAGCAGCGTAGAGGCGACCATTTCACCCCTCCACTTT.

V is TRBV2 and J is TRBJ1-5; 7 bases match TRBD1. The J segment lost 4 bases and the V segment lost 6 bases, leaving 6 bases of the junction unmatched. The CDR3 contains 14 residues. Germline CDR1 reads SNHLY; CDR2 reads FYNNEI. CDR3 in DNA: TGTGCCAGCAGGAAGGGGGCTGTAAATCAGCCCCAGCATTTT. Protein product: CASRKGAVNQPQHF. Filled out from reference TRBV2 and TRBJ1-5, the complete variable domain reads EPEVTQTPSHQVTQMGQEVILRCVPISNHLYFYWYRQILGQKVEFLVSFYNNEISEKSEIFDDQFSVERPDGSNFTLKIRSTKLEDSAMYFCASRKGAVNQPQHFGDGTRLSIL.

The rearrangement joins TRBV10-3 to TRBJ1-1; D unclear. The CDR3 covers 17 residues. V was clipped by 4 bases and J by 11 bases, with 29 bases between them. Germline assignment: CDR1 ENHRY and CDR2 SYGVKD. As DNA, the CDR3 is TGTGCCATCAGTGGGGAAGTCCGGGGAGAGCATCCCCGGAGGGCTTTCTTT. This sequence encodes CAISGEVRGEHPRRAFF.

The CDR3 coding sequence is TGTGCCAGCCGTCGCGTCGGGGGCGGAGAAAAACTGTTTTTT. This sequence encodes CASRRVGGGEKLFF. The J gene is TRBJ1-4, the V gene TRBV19; tentative D call: TRBD1 (6 bases). This CDR3 contains 14 residues. Deletions cut 9 bases from V and 8 bases from J, with 19 bases between. Germline V gene data show CDR1 as LNHDA and CDR2 as SQIVND (reference sequence).

The chain is built from TRBV4-3 and TRBJ2-1; 10 nucleotides match TRBD2. The CDR3 extends over 15 amino acids. The trim removed 0 bases at V and 10 bases at J, leaving 6 bases unmatched. CDR1 LGHNA and CDR2 YSLEER come from the germline V gene. CDR3 bases: TGCGCCAGCAGCCAAGATGGTAGTAGCGGGGGGGAGCAGTTCTTC. Translating it yields CASSQDGSSGGEQFF.

This chain's CDR3 is CASSFSDSPLHF. Written as DNA, the CDR3 is TGTGCCAGCAGTTTTTCCGATTCACCCCTCCACTTT. The J gene is TRBJ1-6, the V gene TRBV27; no clear D. CDR1 is MNHEY, CDR2 SMNVEV, per germline (reference sequence). With 3 bases removed from V and 8 bases from J, the gap between germline ends came to 5 bases. CDR3 length: 12 amino acids.

The V and J genes are TRBV11-3 and TRBJ2-2, with D tentatively TRBD1 (5 bases). CDR1 and CDR2 from the germline V gene are SGHNT and YENEEA. The V gene lost 6 bases and the J gene lost 4 bases, with 9 bases spanning the gap. The CDR3 has 13 amino acids. DNA for the CDR3: TGTGCCAGCAGTCGGACACCCACCGGGGAGCTGTTTTTT. Amino acid sequence: CASSRTPTGELFF.

The V gene is TRBV2, the J gene TRBJ2-1; 8 nucleotides align to TRBD2. Germline CDR1 and CDR2: SNHLY and FYNNEI. V trimming: 4 bases; J trimming: 7 bases; junction bases outside the gene matches: 9. The CDR3 has 15 residues. The CDR3 reads CASSVPAGALNEQFF. The CDR3 DNA reads TGTGCCAGCAGTGTACCAGCGGGGGCCCTTAATGAGCAGTTCTTC.

The chain employs TRBV7-2 and TRBJ1-1; D ambiguous. Between the trimmed V and J ends, which lost 1 base and 0 bases, there was a span of 3 bases. The CDR3 sequence is 13 residues long. Per germline, CDR1 SGHTA and CDR2 FQGNSA. CDR3 bases: TGTGCCAGCAGCTTAGTAATGAACACTGAAGCTTTCTTT. As protein: CASSLVMNTEAFF.

The chain has TRBV29-1 and TRBJ1-2, with 7 bases identical to TRBD1. From germline, CDR1 is SQVTM and CDR2 ANQGSEA. This CDR3 region has 14 residues. Germline trimming cut 6 bases from V and 2 bases from J; bases unmatched to any gene: 9. The CDR3 nucleotides are TGCAGCGTAGCGAGGGACAGAAAGAACTATGGCTACACCTTC. This gives the protein CSVARDRKNYGYTF.

The gene calls are TRBV10-3 and TRBJ1-6; D is undetermined. V lost 4 bases, J lost 5 bases, and 9 bases lay in between. The germline V gene encodes CDR1 ENHRY and CDR2 SYGVKD. The CDR3 has 14 residues. CDR3 nucleotide sequence: TGTGCCATCAGTGCAGTTCAGGATAATTCACCCCTCCACTTT. Its protein product is CAISAVQDNSPLHF.

This chain links TRBV27 with TRBJ2-3; D tentatively fits TRBD1 or TRBD2 (5 bases each). The V end lost 5 bases, the J end lost 3 bases, and 18 bases lay between the germline ends. Germline CDR1 reads MNHEY; CDR2 reads SMNVEV (reference sequence). CDR3 size: 16 residues. DNA for the CDR3: TGTGCCAGCAGTCTCGGGACCACCATGGGGACAGATACGCAGTATTTT. It codes for CASSLGTTMGTDTQYF.

This chain's CDR3 is CASSFGAGYNEQFF. DNA of the CDR3: TGTGCCAGCAGCTTTGGGGCCGGTTACAATGAGCAGTTCTTC. This chain uses TRBV13 with TRBJ2-1; D perhaps matches TRBD1 (5 bases). Germline V CDR1 and CDR2: PRHDT, FYEKMQ (reference sequence). The ends were cut back, 3 bases at V and 4 bases at J, with 10 bases in the middle. CDR3 size: 14 residues.

The V call is TRBV9, the J call TRBJ1-2, with D hard to call. CDR1 and CDR2 (germline): SGDLS, YYNGEE. Trimming removed 3 bases at V and 8 bases at J, with 17 bases between. The CDR3 is 14 residues long. CDR3 bases: TGTGCCAGCAGCGAGGAAGGGATGTATGGGGGCTACACCTTC. Translated, it gives CASSEEGMYGGYTF. Full variable domain (remainder filled in from reference TRBV9 and TRBJ1-2): DSGVTQTPKHLITATGQRVTLRCSPRSGDLSVYWYQQSLDQGLQFLIQYYNGEERAKGNILERFSAQQFPDLHSELNLSSLELGDSALYFCASSEEGMYGGYTFGSGTRLTVV.

The chain employs TRBV11-2 and TRBJ2-3; 7 bases match TRBD2. CDR1 is SGHAT and CDR2 is FQNNGV in the germline V gene. Trimming removed 5 bases from V and 7 bases from J; junction bases left unmatched: 3. This CDR3 is 12 amino acids long. CDR3 protein: CASSERDYTQYF. Here the CDR3 DNA reads TGTGCCAGCAGCGAGCGGGACTATACGCAGTATTTT.